The clone carrying this T cell receptor beta chain was detected only a few times. This CDR3 is 14 amino acids long. Trimming removed 5 bases at V and 7 bases at J, with 20 bases between. In germline, CDR1 is GTSNPN, CDR2 SVGIG (reference sequence). These data come from a study of blood T cell repertoires in COVID-19. The protocol was immunoSEQ multiplex PCR, while the TCRdb copy is restricted to in-frame clones and leaves out a portion. This sample has about 300,000 clones, with nearly 90% found just once. The V gene is TRBV30, the J gene TRBJ1-2, with a possible D match to TRBD1 (5 bases). Specimen: PBMCs or T cells enriched from blood (not recorded which). This clonotype was sampled from a woman aged 25 to 39 who had recovered from COVID-19. CDR3 residues: CAWGGLLRSSGYTF. CDR3 DNA: TGTGCCTGGGGGGGACTCCTCAGGTCTAGTGGCTACACCTTC.